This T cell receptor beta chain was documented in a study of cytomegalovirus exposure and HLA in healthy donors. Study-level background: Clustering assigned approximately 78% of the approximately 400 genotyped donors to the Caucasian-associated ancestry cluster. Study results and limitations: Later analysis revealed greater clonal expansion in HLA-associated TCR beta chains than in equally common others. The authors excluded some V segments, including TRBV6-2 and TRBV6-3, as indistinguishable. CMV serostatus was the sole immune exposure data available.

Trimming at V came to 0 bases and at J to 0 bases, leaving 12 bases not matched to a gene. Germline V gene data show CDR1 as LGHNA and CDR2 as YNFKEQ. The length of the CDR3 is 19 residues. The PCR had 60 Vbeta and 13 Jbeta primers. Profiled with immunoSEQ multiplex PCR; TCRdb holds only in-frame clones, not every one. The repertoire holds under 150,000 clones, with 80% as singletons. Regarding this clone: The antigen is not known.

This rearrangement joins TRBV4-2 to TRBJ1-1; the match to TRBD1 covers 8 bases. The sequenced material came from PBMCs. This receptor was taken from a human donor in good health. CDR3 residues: CASSQDFGRGQAMNTEAFF. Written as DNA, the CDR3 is TGTGCCAGCAGCCAAGATTTCGGCAGGGGGCAGGCGATGAACACTGAAGCTTTCTTT.